This T cell receptor (beta chain) was identified during a study of blood T cells in healthy people across ages (dated by TCRdb to between 2014 and 2017). The study in broad terms: In model experiments, template switching captured roughly one uniquely barcoded TCR beta cDNA molecule for every two T cells. Using deep sequencing normalized with unique cDNA molecular identifiers, the study measured how TCR beta repertoire diversity changes with age. The donors were split into four age groups: young (average about 16 years), middle-aged (39), aged (more than 60) and long-lived (approximately 80). To avoid experimental bias, donors of different ages were spread randomly across the sequencing lanes. Two additional independent replicas of 1 million unique cDNA reads from the same blood draw were analyzed for two donors (one aged 18 to 29 and one aged 80 or older). The research as a whole found: A strong correlation was found between observed TCR beta diversity and the percentage of naive T cells measured by flow cytometry. Donor CMV infection status was unknown, potentially confounding age-related changes in expanded clonotypes. Estimates of total diversity based on one million sequenced T cells were considered lower bounds and underestimates. Conclusive comparison of naive and antigen-experienced compartments was prevented by the profiling of bulk unsorted PBMCs. Compared with the aged group, the long-lived group had more naive CD4+ T cells, fewer expanded clones and increased TCR diversity, suggesting age selection. As age increased, observed TCR beta diversity per million T cells dropped in a roughly linear way, and a significant reduction was already evident by age 40.

The CDR3 measures 14 amino acids from cysteine to phenylalanine. This entry keeps only the CDR3 DNA: 42 bases, framed from base 1. As encoded in the germline V gene (reference sequence), CDR1 is DFQATT while CDR2 is SNEGSKA. A distance of 12 bases separates the germline ends of V and J, which lose 1 base and 5 bases respectively. The roughly 39 donors, aged 6 to 90 years, were systemically healthy Caucasian individuals from Russia. Ten milliliters of peripheral blood were drawn from each donor into EDTA-treated Vacutainer tubes. Ficoll-Paque density-gradient centrifugation was used to isolate PBMCs, with at least 7 million per sample. Total RNA, at least 6 micrograms per sample, was extracted from PBMCs with Trizol reagent. For every donor, flow cytometry on a PBMC aliquot measured the percentage of naive CD45RAhigh/CD27high T cells. This clonotype was seen more than once but under ten times. Its specific antigen is unknown. The record has no base qualities; no much larger clone is one base away.

Receptor amplification or capture employed 5' RACE. TCRdb records Illumina HiSeq 2500 as the sequencer. The second PCR ran for roughly 7 to 11 cycles and used a J-beta primer mix along with a sample-barcoded 5' primer. Each TCR beta cDNA molecule received a unique molecular identifier from a template-switch 5' adaptor carrying 12 random nucleotides. At least 2.5 million CDR3-containing paired-end reads were obtained from each sample. The Mint cDNA synthesis kit, primed by a TRBC-specific oligonucleotide, was used to synthesize first-strand cDNA from all RNA. All cDNA was treated with uracil-DNA glycosylase and then went through a first 18-cycle PCR with the universal primers M1SS and BC2_uni_R. Processing in the source paper ran as follows. For normalization, 1 million high-quality reads, each with a distinct molecular identifier, were randomly selected from each sample. Instead of being binned into consensus sequences, reads that shared molecular identifiers were thrown out. MiTCR, with a Q25 quality threshold and the strictest error-elimination algorithm, was used for CDR3 identification, clonotype clustering and error correction. A nonparametric unseen species model with Euler transformation was used to estimate a lower bound on total TCR beta diversity. TCRdb redid the processing of the public reads, applying fastp at Q25 and MiXCR, and retained in-frame beta chains. Identical CDR3 protein sequences are pooled into one entry, listed with their most common genes and DNA. These V and J calls rely on TCRdb rather than the paper's analysis. Present in this sample are 650,000 to 800,000 distinct CDR3 sequences, more than 40% of which were seen just once. The biggest ten clones account for about a fifth of the sample.

The sequence was obtained from a man aged 60 to 69 in good health. The V gene is TRBV20-1 and the J gene is TRBJ1-5, with a tentative D gene TRBD1 over 5 matching bases. The sample consisted of blood. The DNA sequence is given as TGCAGTGCTAGAGCACCAGGGCTTGATCAGCCCCAGCATTTT. The resulting protein is CSARAPGLDQPQHF.